These T cell receptor beta chains were read from a single sample in a study of cytomegalovirus exposure and HLA in healthy donors. Profiling relied on immunoSEQ multiplex PCR, and the TCRdb table lists in-frame clones only, not all of them. The table shows 150,000 to 200,000 clones, with 12% occurring only once. The material sequenced was PBMCs. The receptors originated from a man in his fifties in good health and CMV-seropositive. Each CDR3 is given with its conserved first and last residue. The size entry is marked missing in some rows and otherwise reads once, few, many or a size class.

CDR3aa	v_gene	j_gene	abundance
CASSPLPPLGSSYNEQFF	TRBV18	TRBJ2-1	few
CSVEIRDGYTF	TRBV29-1	TRBJ1-2	few
CASSLVEMNTGELFF	TRBV7-7	TRBJ2-2	few
CSGLAGGPWETQYF	TRBV29-1	TRBJ2-5	-
CASSKVRSTGPKNIQYF	TRBV21-1	TRBJ2-4	few
CAWSIQGVNRQFF	TRBV30	TRBJ2-1	-
CASSLPGGNTGELFF	TRBV5-4	TRBJ2-2	-
CASTTGYTGELFF	TRBV2	TRBJ2-2	-
CASSPTGYNSPLHF	TRBV28	TRBJ1-6	-
CASIGDGNYGYTF	TRBV28	TRBJ1-2	few
CASGLGQPEAFF	TRBV7-9	TRBJ1-1	few
CASSQARGGGFSYNEQFF	TRBV4-3	TRBJ2-1	few
CASSWGFGTGVEKLFF	TRBV6-5	TRBJ1-4	few
CASTPPGASSYEQYF	TRBV7-2	TRBJ2-7	few
CAGESTSNEELFF	TRBV6-9	TRBJ1-4	few
CAGSLGRQTEAFF	TRBV5-1	TRBJ1-1	few
CASSPAGEEKLFF	TRBV2	TRBJ1-4	-
CASGSGYTDTQYF	TRBV4-1	TRBJ2-3	few
CASSWDIKNIQYF	TRBV7-2	TRBJ2-4	few
CASSPGLRNSPLHF	TRBV18	TRBJ1-6	-
CASRTDRSSGNTIYF	TRBV2	TRBJ1-3	-
CASSFTGGPNTEAFF	TRBV7-2	TRBJ1-1	few
CASSRPGGLETQYF	TRBV6-5	TRBJ2-5	-
CASSPGTPYNEQFF	TRBV4-3	TRBJ2-1	-
CAWSASGGTTNTQYF	TRBV30	TRBJ2-3	-
CASSLRNTGQRANVLTF	TRBV7-8	TRBJ2-6	few
CASQGYYTDTQYF	TRBV28	TRBJ2-3	few
CASSSSTGIYEKLFF	TRBV7-2	TRBJ1-4	few
CASRFSGGAGDTQYF	TRBV6-6	TRBJ2-3	-
CASSPLAGEADTQYF	TRBV4-3	TRBJ2-3	-
CASSERGQGNGNTIYF	TRBV6-1	TRBJ1-3	few
CASSISGFGELFF	TRBV19	TRBJ2-2	few
CASSVGQQETQYF	TRBV9	TRBJ2-5	few
CASKTTLGRSGSGNTIYF	TRBV28	TRBJ1-3	-